The next 27 T cell receptor beta chains were all read from a single sample in a study of vaccination and CD4 T cells after COVID-19. Time point indicated: late sampling 161 to 241 days after vaccination in a few convalescent patients. TCRdb re-derived calls from the PCR reads in MiXCR, one entry per CDR3 protein. Of 25,000 to 35,000 distinct CDR3 sequences listed, approximately 48% are singletons. This specimen consisted of CD4+ T cells from blood, obtained about 7 months after SARS-CoV-2 vaccination. These receptors were taken from a human donor who had recovered from COVID-19.

The DNA for the CDR3 is TGTGCCACCGACCTAGCGCCGACCTACGAGCAGTACTTC. Its translation: CATDLAPTYEQYF. The V call is TRBV6-2 or TRBV6-3, the J call TRBJ2-7, with D perhaps TRBD2 (6 bases). The CDR3 spans 13 residues. V was shortened by 10 bases and J by 2 bases, with 15 bases between the two germline ends. Germline loops: CDR1 MNHEY, CDR2 SVGEGT.

This rearrangement joins TRBV4-1 to TRBJ2-1; 7 bases line up with TRBD2. CDR3 length: 15 residues. Trimming took 1 base from V and 4 from J; bases not matched to a gene: 4. CDR1 and CDR2 (germline): MGHRA, YSYEKL. The CDR3 DNA reads TGCGCCAGCAGCCAAGGGCTAGCGGCATACAATGAGCAGTTCTTC. Amino acid sequence: CASSQGLAAYNEQFF.

The chain joins TRBV7-2 to TRBJ2-1; 10 positions match TRBD2. CDR3 length: 13 residues. V was clipped by 5 bases and J by 8 bases; unmatched bases: 3. Per germline, CDR1 SGHTA and CDR2 FQGNSA. Written as DNA, the CDR3 is TGTGCCAGCAGCCCTAGCGGGAGTTATGAGCAGTTCTTC. Amino acid sequence: CASSPSGSYEQFF.

This clonotype showed up just once. This chain uses TRBV6-1 with TRBJ1-5; D gene ambiguous. The CDR3 sequence is 15 residues long. CDR1 MNHNS and CDR2 SASEGT come from the germline V gene. Trimming left V 6 bases short and J 2 bases short, with 14 bases between. The CDR3 loop is CASSPVGNGNQPQHF. The CDR3 nucleotides read TGTGCCAGCAGCCCGGTAGGGAATGGCAATCAGCCCCAGCATTTT.

This clonotype showed up just once. The V call is TRBV6-4, the J call TRBJ2-5, with D unclear. The CDR3 has 14 amino acids. Germline lookup yields CDR1 MRHNA and CDR2 SNTAGT. V was trimmed by 5 bases and J by 5 bases, leaving 15 bases between them. The CDR3 spells CASSLRQSRETQYF. As DNA, the CDR3 is TGTGCCAGCAGTTTAAGGCAATCCAGGGAGACCCAGTACTTC.

This chain joins TRBV11-3 and TRBJ2-3, with 8 bases that match TRBD2. This CDR3 contains 16 residues. V was pared by 5 bases and J by 2 bases, with 9 bases of the junction left unmatched. Germline CDR1 reads SGHNT; CDR2 reads YENEEA. The CDR3 region is CASSPGLREATDTQYF. The CDR3 DNA sequence: TGTGCCAGCAGCCCCGGGTTGCGGGAGGCCACAGATACGCAGTATTTT. The variable domain in full, completed from reference TRBV11-3 and TRBJ2-3, reads EAGVVQSPRYKIIEKKQPVAFWCNPISGHNTLYWYLQNLGQGPELLIRYENEEAVDDSQLPKDRFSAERLKGVDSTLKIQPAELGDSAVYLCASSPGLREATDTQYFGPGTRLTVL.

This rearrangement joins TRBV28 to TRBJ1-5; D gene unclear. Germline CDR1 reads MDHEN; CDR2 reads SYDVKM. The V end was cut by 3 bases, the J end by 5 bases, with 8 bases between. The CDR3 totals 13 residues. CDR3 sequence reads: CASSFLRDQPQHF. The CDR3 nucleotides read TGTGCCAGCAGTTTTCTCCGGGATCAGCCCCAGCATTTT.

This clonotype was seen more than once but under ten times. This chain connects TRBV19 to TRBJ2-7, with 7 bases identical to TRBD1. The CDR3 sequence is 14 residues long. In germline, CDR1 is LNHDA, CDR2 SQIVND (reference sequence). Trimming at V came to 5 bases and at J to 2 bases, leaving 6 bases not matched to a gene. CDR3 DNA sequence: TGTGCCAGTAGTCCCCGACAGGGACCCTACGAGCAGTACTTC. It is translated as CASSPRQGPYEQYF. The variable domain in full, completed from reference TRBV19 and TRBJ2-7, reads DGGITQSPKYLFRKEGQNVTLSCEQNLNHDAMYWYRQDPGQGLRLIYYSQIVNDFQKGDIAEGYSVSREKKESFPLTVTSAQKNPTAFYLCASSPRQGPYEQYFGPGTRLTVT.

This clonotype showed up just a few times. The chain employs TRBV7-2 and TRBJ1-2, with unresolved D. The V gene lost 4 bases and the J gene lost 1 base, with 10 bases spanning the gap. The V gene's germline CDR1 is SGHTA and CDR2 FQGNSA. The CDR3 length is 14 residues. CDR3 sequence reads: CASSYGSLNYGYTF. In DNA, the CDR3 is TGTGCCAGCAGCTATGGAAGTCTTAACTATGGCTACACCTTC.

This chain joins TRBV6-1 and TRBJ2-5, with TRBD1 identical over 9 bases. V shed 5 bases, J shed 2 bases, and the junction held 6 bases outside the gene matches. The CDR3 contains 15 residues. Looked up from germline, CDR1 is MNHNS and CDR2 is SASEGT. The CDR3 bases are TGTGCCAGCAGTAAACAGGGGGCTTCGCAAGAGACCCAGTACTTC. Translated, it gives CASSKQGASQETQYF.

In its sample, this clonotype ranks as large (0.1 to 1%). The rearrangement links TRBV6-4 to TRBJ2-1; 12 bases fit TRBD2. The CDR3 extends over 15 amino acids. The germline CDR1 and CDR2 sequences are MRHNA and SNTAGT. V trimming: 0 bases; J trimming: 6 bases; junction bases outside the gene matches: 0. The CDR3 DNA follows: TGTGCCAGCAGTGACTCGACTAGCGGGAGCAATGAGCAGTTCTTC. Residues: CASSDSTSGSNEQFF.

This clonotype turned up a few times. The V gene is TRBV6-2 or TRBV6-3, the J gene TRBJ2-7, with 11 bases fitting TRBD2. The length of the CDR3 is 13 residues. V was pared by 8 bases and J by 4 bases, with 4 bases of the junction left unmatched. Germline V gives CDR1 MNHEY, CDR2 SVGEGT. The CDR3 region is CASYTSGSYEQYF. The CDR3 bases are TGTGCCAGCTATACTAGCGGGAGTTACGAGCAGTACTTC.

The rearrangement joins TRBV29-1 to TRBJ1-2; the D gene is possibly TRBD1 (5 bases). Germline loops: CDR1 SQVTM, CDR2 ANQGSEA. V was pared by 4 bases and J by 3 bases, with 12 bases between. The CDR3 sequence is 13 residues long. The CDR3: CSVAIGRDYGYTF. The CDR3 nucleotides are TGCAGCGTTGCAATCGGCAGGGACTATGGCTACACCTTC. The full variable domain, with the rest looked up from reference TRBV29-1 and TRBJ1-2, is SAVISQKPSRDICQRGTSLTIQCQVDSQVTMMFWYRQQPGQSLTLIATANQGSEATYESGFVIDKFPISRPNLTFSTLTVSNMSPEDSSIYLCSVAIGRDYGYTFGSGTRLTVV.

The chain has TRBV2 and TRBJ1-5; D gene uncertain. V lost 0 bases and J lost 11, with 8 bases in between. The CDR3 is 12 amino acids. Germline loops: CDR1 SNHLY, CDR2 FYNNEI. The CDR3 sequence: CASSEARTSQHF. The CDR3 nucleotides are TGTGCCAGCAGTGAAGCTCGGACTTCCCAGCATTTT.

V and J are TRBV5-4 and TRBJ2-3, with D unresolved. Trimming left V 2 bases short and J 1 base short, with 8 bases between. Germline CDR1 SGHNT, CDR2 YYREEE (reference sequence). CDR3 length equals 14 residues. The CDR3 DNA reads TGTGCCAGCAGCTTCCTTGCTCGCACAGATACGCAGTATTTT. It translates to CASSFLARTDTQYF. Together with reference TRBV5-4 and TRBJ2-3, the CDR3 gives the full variable domain: ETGVTQSPTHLIKTRGQQVTLRCSSQSGHNTVSWYQQALGQGPQFIFQYYREEENGRGNFPPRFSGLQFPNYSSELNVNALELDDSALYLCASSFLARTDTQYFGPGTRLTVL.

The V call is TRBV5-4, the J call TRBJ1-2; possibly TRBD1 for D (5 bases). Germline V gives CDR1 SGHNT, CDR2 YYREEE (reference sequence). Deletions cut 0 bases from V and 11 bases from J, with 17 bases between. This CDR3 contains 14 residues. The CDR3 protein is CASSLEGQGRFYTF. Here the CDR3 DNA reads TGTGCCAGCAGCTTGGAGGGCCAGGGACGATTTTACACCTTC. The full variable domain, in which reference TRBV5-4 and TRBJ1-2 provide the parts outside the CDR3, is ETGVTQSPTHLIKTRGQQVTLRCSSQSGHNTVSWYQQALGQGPQFIFQYYREEENGRGNFPPRFSGLQFPNYSSELNVNALELDDSALYLCASSLEGQGRFYTFGSGTRLTVV.

CDR3 coding DNA: TGTGCCAGTTCCAGGGGCACTCAACTCTCTGGGGCCAACGTCCTGACTTTC. It codes for CASSRGTQLSGANVLTF. This chain connects TRBV19 to TRBJ2-6; tentative D call: TRBD1 (6 bases). Per germline, CDR1 LNHDA and CDR2 SQIVND (reference sequence). Trimming stripped 8 bases from V and 0 bases from J, with 17 bases between. This CDR3 region has 17 residues. Together with reference TRBV19 and TRBJ2-6, the CDR3 gives the full variable domain: DGGITQSPKYLFRKEGQNVTLSCEQNLNHDAMYWYRQDPGQGLRLIYYSQIVNDFQKGDIAEGYSVSREKKESFPLTVTSAQKNPTAFYLCASSRGTQLSGANVLTFGAGSRLTVL.

In this sample, this clonotype turned up a few times. This chain joins TRBV20-1 and TRBJ1-3, with 12 bases lining up with TRBD1. Unmatched junction bases numbered 1, after V lost 0 bases and J lost 7 bases. The germline CDR1 and CDR2 sequences are DFQATT and SNEGSKA (reference sequence). This CDR3 has 14 residues. CDR3: CSAREGTGGNTIYF. The CDR3 bases are TGCAGTGCTAGAGAGGGGACAGGGGGCAACACCATATATTTT.

The chain joins TRBV28 to TRBJ1-1; D gene unclear. The CDR3 runs to 14 residues. Germline V gene lookup returns CDR1 MDHEN and CDR2 SYDVKM. Trimming removed 2 bases from V and 10 bases from J, with 17 bases in between. Here the CDR3 reads CASSLSGAQAGAFF. The CDR3 bases are TGTGCCAGCAGTTTAAGCGGCGCCCAAGCTGGAGCTTTCTTT. The full variable domain, in which reference TRBV28 and TRBJ1-1 provide the parts outside the CDR3, is DVKVTQSSRYLVKRTGEKVFLECVQDMDHENMFWYRQDPGLGLRLIYFSYDVKMKEKGDIPEGYSVSREKKERFSLILESASTNQTSMYLCASSLSGAQAGAFFGQGTRLTVV.

This clonotype was counted only a few times. The chain uses TRBV20-1 and TRBJ2-7, with TRBD1 matching 8 bases. Germline assignment: CDR1 DFQATT and CDR2 SNEGSKA (reference sequence). The CDR3 contains 15 residues. V lost 0 bases to trimming and J lost 1 base; unmatched junction nucleotides: 5. This CDR3 reads CSARDRQGTSYEQYF. The CDR3 DNA reads as TGCAGTGCTAGAGATCGACAGGGGACGTCCTACGAGCAGTACTTC.

V gene TRBV6-1 combines with J gene TRBJ1-2; D might be TRBD1 (5 bases). The V gene lost 6 bases and the J gene lost 0 bases, with 17 bases spanning the gap. Looked up from germline, CDR1 is MNHNS and CDR2 is SASEGT. The CDR3 runs 16 residues. The CDR3 sequence is CASRLNRGWANYGYTF. As DNA, the CDR3 is TGTGCCAGCAGACTAAACCGGGGGTGGGCTAACTATGGCTACACCTTC.

The chain combines TRBV5-1 with TRBJ2-1; D might be TRBD2 (5 bases). The germline CDR1 and CDR2 sequences are SGHRS and YFSETQ. Between the trimmed V and J ends, which lost 0 bases and 0 bases, there was a span of 7 bases. The CDR3 totals 15 residues. DNA for the CDR3: TGCGCCAGCAGCTTGGTTGGGAGCTCCTACAATGAGCAGTTCTTC. Its protein is CASSLVGSSYNEQFF.

This clonotype was seen more than once but under ten times. The genes are TRBV7-2 and TRBJ2-2; 8 bases are shared with TRBD2. The germline CDR1 and CDR2 sequences are SGHTA and FQGNSA. The CDR3 runs to 15 residues. With 4 bases clipped from V and 6 bases from J, the junction kept 7 bases outside the gene matches. This chain's CDR3 is CASSYGLAGSGELFF. In nucleotides, the CDR3 is TGTGCCAGCAGCTATGGACTAGCTGGATCCGGGGAGCTGTTTTTT.

This clonotype turned up a few times. The J gene is TRBJ2-2, the V gene TRBV15; 8 nucleotides align to TRBD1. The CDR3 length is 16 residues. Losses at the gene ends were 9 bases for V and 1 base for J; bases not matched to a gene: 10. The V gene's germline CDR1 is LNHNV and CDR2 YYDKDF (reference sequence). CDR3 bases: TGTGCCACTCGCACAGGGGGGAGACTGAACACCGGGGAGCTGTTTTTT. Its protein is CATRTGGRLNTGELFF.

This clonotype was detected a few times. The CDR3 DNA is TGTGCCAGCAGCCCATTCATGCTAGCGGGAGGGAACAATGAGCAGTTCTTC. Residues: CASSPFMLAGGNNEQFF. The V call is TRBV7-3, the J call TRBJ2-1, with TRBD2 matching over 12 bases. V shed 5 bases and J 5 bases; nucleotides not matched to a gene: 10. This CDR3 region has 17 residues. The germline gives CDR1 SGHTA, CDR2 FQGTGA.

The chain employs TRBV6-1 and TRBJ2-7; TRBD1 matches 8 bases. Germline trimming cut 6 bases from V and 5 bases from J; bases unmatched to any gene: 15. This CDR3 contains 16 residues. Germline V gene lookup returns CDR1 MNHNS and CDR2 SASEGT. CDR3 nucleotide sequence: TGTGCCAGCAGGGGGGACCAGACAGGGGCGATGGACGAGCAGTACTTC. It yields the protein CASRGDQTGAMDEQYF.

In its sample, this clonotype was seen a few times. V and J are TRBV7-9 and TRBJ1-2; D perhaps matches TRBD1 (5 bases). CDR1 SEHNR and CDR2 FQNEAQ come from the germline V gene (reference sequence). The CDR3 has 13 amino acids. Trimming left V 4 bases short and J 2 bases short, with 8 bases between. The CDR3 region has the DNA TGTGCCAGCAGCTGGGACGGGAACTATGGCTACACCTTC. This translates into CASSWDGNYGYTF.